This T cell receptor beta chain was sequenced during a study of T cell repertoires in cytomegalovirus infection. This clonotype was counted between two and nine times. TCRdb analysed the reads with MiXCR anew, one entry per CDR3 protein. The sample gives 200,000 to 250,000 distinct CDR3 sequences, about 12% of which show up once; 1.5% to 2% is in the top ten. This CDR3 is 11 amino acids long. V lost 4 bases to trimming and J lost 12 bases, with 10 bases between them. CDR1 and CDR2 from the germline V gene are MRHNA and SNTAGT. The rearrangement links TRBV6-4 to TRBJ2-1, with D perhaps matching TRBD2 (5 bases). Sequenced: PBMCs. This clonotype was sampled from a human donor in good health (CMV status not recorded). Some clones in this sample may be carry-over from other donors' samples. CDR3 sequence: CASSGGPRQFF. In DNA, the CDR3 is TGTGCCAGCAGTGGAGGGCCAAGGCAGTTCTTC.